This TCR beta chain derives from a study of Ad26.COV2.S vaccination and SARS-CoV-2 variants. Produced via immunoSEQ multiplex PCR; TCRdb's table is partial and in-frame only. The sample shows about 400,000 clones, roughly 90% of them seen only once. The treatment was: 19 received Ad26.COV2.S at low or high dose, single or two shots; 5 received placebo; per-sample allocation not given. Samples were taken on day 63 after the first vaccine or placebo injection. This CDR3 has 16 amino acids. The germline V gene has CDR1 SGHVS and CDR2 FNYEAQ. Trimming shortened V by 1 base and J by 6 bases, and 17 bases separated the two germline ends.

Sequenced material: peripheral blood, taken in a trial of Ad26.COV2.S vaccine versus placebo. This chain uses TRBV7-6 with TRBJ2-3, with TRBD2 as a possible D gene (5 bases). The sequence was obtained from a person aged 18-60 years who received the Ad26.COV2.S COVID-19 vaccine or a placebo. CDR3 in DNA: TGTGCCAGCAGCTTAGTGGTGCGAGGGCTAGGGGATACGCAGTATTTT. Translation gives CASSLVVRGLGDTQYF.